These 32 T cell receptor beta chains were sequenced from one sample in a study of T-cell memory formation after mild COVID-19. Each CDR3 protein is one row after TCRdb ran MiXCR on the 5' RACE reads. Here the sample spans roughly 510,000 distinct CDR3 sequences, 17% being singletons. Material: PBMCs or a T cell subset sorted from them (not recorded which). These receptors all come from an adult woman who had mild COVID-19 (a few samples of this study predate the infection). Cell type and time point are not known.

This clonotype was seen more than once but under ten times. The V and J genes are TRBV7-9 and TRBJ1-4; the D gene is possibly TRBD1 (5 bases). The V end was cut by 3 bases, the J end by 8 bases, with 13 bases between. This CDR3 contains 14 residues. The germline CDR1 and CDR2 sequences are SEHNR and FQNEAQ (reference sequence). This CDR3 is CASSLVGAREKLFF. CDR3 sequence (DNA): TGTGCCAGCAGCTTGGTCGGGGCACGGGAAAAACTGTTTTTT.

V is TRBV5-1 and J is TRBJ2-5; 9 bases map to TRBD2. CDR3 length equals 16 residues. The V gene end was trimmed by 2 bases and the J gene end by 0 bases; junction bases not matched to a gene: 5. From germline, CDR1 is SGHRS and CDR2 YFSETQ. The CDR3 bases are TGCGCCAGCAGCTTCAGCGGGGGGCGGTACCAAGAGACCCAGTACTTC. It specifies CASSFSGGRYQETQYF.

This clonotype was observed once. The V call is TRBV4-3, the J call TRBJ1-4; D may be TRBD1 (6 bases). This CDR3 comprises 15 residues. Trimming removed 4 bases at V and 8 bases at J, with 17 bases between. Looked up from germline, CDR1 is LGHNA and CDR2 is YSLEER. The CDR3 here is CASSPEQGFPEKLFF. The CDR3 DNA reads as TGCGCCAGCAGCCCCGAACAGGGTTTCCCCGAAAAACTGTTTTTT.

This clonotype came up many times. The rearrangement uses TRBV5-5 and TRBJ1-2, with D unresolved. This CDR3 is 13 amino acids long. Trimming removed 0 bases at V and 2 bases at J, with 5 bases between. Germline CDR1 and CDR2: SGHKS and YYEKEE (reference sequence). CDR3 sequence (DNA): TGTGCCAGCAGCTTGGGGGTCAACTATGGCTACACCTTC. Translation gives CASSLGVNYGYTF.

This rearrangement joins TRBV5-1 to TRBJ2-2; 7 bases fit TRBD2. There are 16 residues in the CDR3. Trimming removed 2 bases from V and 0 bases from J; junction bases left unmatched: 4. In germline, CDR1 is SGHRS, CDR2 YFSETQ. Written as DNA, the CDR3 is TGCGCCAGCAGCTTCCTTAGCGGGTCGAACACCGGGGAGCTGTTTTTT. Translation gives CASSFLSGSNTGELFF.

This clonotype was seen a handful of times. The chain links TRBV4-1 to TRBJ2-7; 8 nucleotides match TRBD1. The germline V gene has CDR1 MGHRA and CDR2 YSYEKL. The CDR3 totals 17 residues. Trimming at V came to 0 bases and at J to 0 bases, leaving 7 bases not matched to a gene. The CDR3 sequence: CASSQEPGTGISYEQYF. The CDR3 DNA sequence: TGCGCCAGCAGCCAAGAACCCGGGACAGGAATCTCCTACGAGCAGTACTTC.

DNA for the CDR3: TGTGCCAGCAGCCAAGACATTAGCGGGGGATATACGCAGTATTTT. It specifies CASSQDISGGYTQYF. The chain employs TRBV3-1 and TRBJ2-3; 9 bases align to TRBD2. The CDR3 is 15 residues long. After removal of 0 bases from V and 7 bases from J, the junction contained 5 bases not matched to a gene. Germline V lookup: CDR1 LGHDT, CDR2 YNNKEL (reference sequence).

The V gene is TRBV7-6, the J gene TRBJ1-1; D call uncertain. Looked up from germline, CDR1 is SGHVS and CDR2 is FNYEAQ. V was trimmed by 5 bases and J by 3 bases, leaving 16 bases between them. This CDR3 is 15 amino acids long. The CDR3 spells CASSLPSGGDTEAFF. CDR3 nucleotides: TGTGCCAGCAGCCTCCCTTCGGGTGGGGACACTGAAGCTTTCTTT.

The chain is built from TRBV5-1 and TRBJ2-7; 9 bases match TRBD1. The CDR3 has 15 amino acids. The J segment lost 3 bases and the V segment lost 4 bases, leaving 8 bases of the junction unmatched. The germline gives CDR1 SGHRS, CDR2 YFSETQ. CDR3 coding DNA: TGCGCCAGCAGCGGTGGACAGGGGAGTATCTACGAGCAGTACTTC. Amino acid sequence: CASSGGQGSIYEQYF.

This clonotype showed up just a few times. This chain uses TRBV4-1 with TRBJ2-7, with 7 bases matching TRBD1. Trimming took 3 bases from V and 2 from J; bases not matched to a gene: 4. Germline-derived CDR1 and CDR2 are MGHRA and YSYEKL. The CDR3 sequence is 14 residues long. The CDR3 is CASSQPGQTYEQYF. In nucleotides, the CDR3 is TGCGCCAGCAGCCAGCCGGGACAGACCTACGAGCAGTACTTC.

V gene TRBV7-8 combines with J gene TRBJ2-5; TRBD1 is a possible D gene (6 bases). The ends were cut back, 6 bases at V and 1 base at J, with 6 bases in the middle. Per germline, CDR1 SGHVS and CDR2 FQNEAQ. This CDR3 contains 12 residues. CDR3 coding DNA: TGTGCCAGCAGGACAGGCCAAGAGACCCAGTACTTC. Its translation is CASRTGQETQYF. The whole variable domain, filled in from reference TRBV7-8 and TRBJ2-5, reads GAGVSQSPRYKVAKRGQDVALRCDPISGHVSLFWYQQALGQGPEFLTYFQNEAQLDKSGLPSDRFFAERPEGSVSTLKIQRTQQEDSAVYLCASRTGQETQYFGPGTRLLVL.

The CDR3 region has the DNA TGTGCCAGCAGCGCCGTCCGAGGGGGAGATCAGCCCCAGCATTTT. Protein product: CASSAVRGGDQPQHF. The chain employs TRBV6-4 and TRBJ1-5; D perhaps matches TRBD1 (6 bases). Germline V CDR1 and CDR2: MRHNA, SNTAGT. There are 15 residues in the CDR3. V gave up 6 bases and J gave up 5 bases, with 17 bases separating them.

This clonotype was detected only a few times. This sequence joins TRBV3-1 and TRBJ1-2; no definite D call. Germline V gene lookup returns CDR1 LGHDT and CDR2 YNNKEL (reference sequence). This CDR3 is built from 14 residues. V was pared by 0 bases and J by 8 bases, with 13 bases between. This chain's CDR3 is CASSQDTGQSGYTF. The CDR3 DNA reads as TGTGCCAGCAGCCAAGATACCGGGCAATCGGGCTACACCTTC.

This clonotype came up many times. Here the CDR3 reads CSASGQGAGYEQYF. CDR3 nucleotide sequence: TGCAGTGCTAGCGGCCAGGGGGCGGGCTACGAGCAGTACTTC. V is TRBV20-1 and J is TRBJ2-7; TRBD1 aligns across 8 bases. The CDR3 runs 14 residues. The germline V gene encodes CDR1 DFQATT and CDR2 SNEGSKA (reference sequence). The trim removed 3 bases at V and 3 bases at J, leaving 7 bases unmatched.

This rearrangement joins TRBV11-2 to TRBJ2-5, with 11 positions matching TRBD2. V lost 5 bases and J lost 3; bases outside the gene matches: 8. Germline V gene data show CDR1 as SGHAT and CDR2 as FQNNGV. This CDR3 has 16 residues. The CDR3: CASSRPTSGAEETQYF. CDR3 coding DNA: TGTGCCAGCAGCCGACCGACTAGCGGGGCGGAAGAGACCCAGTACTTC.

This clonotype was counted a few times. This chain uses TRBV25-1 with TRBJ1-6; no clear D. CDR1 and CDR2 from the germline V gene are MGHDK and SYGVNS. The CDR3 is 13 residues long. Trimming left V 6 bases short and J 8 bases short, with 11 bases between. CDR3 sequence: CASRRGTDSPLHF. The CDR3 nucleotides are TGTGCCAGCAGGCGAGGTACGGATTCACCCCTCCACTTT.

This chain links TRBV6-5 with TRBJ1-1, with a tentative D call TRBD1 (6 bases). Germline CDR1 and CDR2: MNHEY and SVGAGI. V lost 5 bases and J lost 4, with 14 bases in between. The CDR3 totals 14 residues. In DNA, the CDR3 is TGTGCCAGCAGTCCGGTGAGGGGGGGCACTGAAGCTTTCTTT. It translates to CASSPVRGGTEAFF.

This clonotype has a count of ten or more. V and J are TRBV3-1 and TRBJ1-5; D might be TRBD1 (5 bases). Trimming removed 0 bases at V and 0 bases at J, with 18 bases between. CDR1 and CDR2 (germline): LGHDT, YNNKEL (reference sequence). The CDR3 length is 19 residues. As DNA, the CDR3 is TGTGCCAGCAGCCAAGATCCGGGGGGGAATTGGGATAGCAATCAGCCCCAGCATTTT. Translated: CASSQDPGGNWDSNQPQHF.

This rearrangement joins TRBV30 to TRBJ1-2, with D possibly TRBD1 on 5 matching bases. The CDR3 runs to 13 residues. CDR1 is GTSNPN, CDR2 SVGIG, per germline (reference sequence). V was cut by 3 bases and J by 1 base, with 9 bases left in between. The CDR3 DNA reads TGTGCCTGGAGGGCAGGGTTTAACTATGGCTACACCTTC. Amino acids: CAWRAGFNYGYTF.

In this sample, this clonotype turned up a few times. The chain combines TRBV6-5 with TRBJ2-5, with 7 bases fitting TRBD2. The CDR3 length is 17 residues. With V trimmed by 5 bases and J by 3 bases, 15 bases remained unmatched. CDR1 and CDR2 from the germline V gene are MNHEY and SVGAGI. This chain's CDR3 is CASSISGWGGNKETQYF. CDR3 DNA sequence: TGTGCCAGCAGTATTAGCGGGTGGGGGGGAAACAAAGAGACCCAGTACTTC.

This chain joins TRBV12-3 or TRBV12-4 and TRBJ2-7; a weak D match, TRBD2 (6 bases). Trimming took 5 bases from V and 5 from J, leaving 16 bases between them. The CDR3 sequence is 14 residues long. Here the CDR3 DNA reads TGTGCCAGCAGTAATCGGGACCTAGCGCACGAGCAGTACTTC. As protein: CASSNRDLAHEQYF.

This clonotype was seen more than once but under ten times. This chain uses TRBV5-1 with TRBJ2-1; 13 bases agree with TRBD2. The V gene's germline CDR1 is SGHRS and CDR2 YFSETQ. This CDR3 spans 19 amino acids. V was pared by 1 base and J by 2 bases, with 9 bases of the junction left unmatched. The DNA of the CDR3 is TGCGCCAGCAGCTTGCACGACCGACTAGCGGGAGGAGCCTACAATGAGCAGTTCTTC. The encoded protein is CASSLHDRLAGGAYNEQFF. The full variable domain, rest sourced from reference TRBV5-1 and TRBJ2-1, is KAGVTQTPRYLIKTRGQQVTLSCSPISGHRSVSWYQQTPGQGLQFLFEYFSETQRNKGNFPGRFSGRQFSNSRSEMNVSTLELGDSALYLCASSLHDRLAGGAYNEQFFGPGTRLTVL.

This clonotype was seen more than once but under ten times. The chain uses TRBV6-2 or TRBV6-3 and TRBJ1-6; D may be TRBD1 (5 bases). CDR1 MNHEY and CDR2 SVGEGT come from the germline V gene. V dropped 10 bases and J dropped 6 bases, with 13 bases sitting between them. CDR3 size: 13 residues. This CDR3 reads CATARVGNSPLHF. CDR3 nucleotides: TGTGCCACCGCCAGGGTTGGTAATTCACCCCTCCACTTT.

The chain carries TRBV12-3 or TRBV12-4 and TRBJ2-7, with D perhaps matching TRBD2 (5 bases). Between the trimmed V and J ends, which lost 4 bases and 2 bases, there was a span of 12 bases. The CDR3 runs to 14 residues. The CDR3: CASSSEGVAYEQYF. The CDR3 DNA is TGTGCCAGCAGTTCCGAGGGTGTCGCCTACGAGCAGTACTTC.

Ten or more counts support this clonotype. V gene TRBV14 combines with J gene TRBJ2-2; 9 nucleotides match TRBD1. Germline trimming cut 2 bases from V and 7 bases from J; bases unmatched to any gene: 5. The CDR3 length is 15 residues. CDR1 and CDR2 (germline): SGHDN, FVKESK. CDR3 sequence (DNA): TGTGCCAGCAGCCAATGGACAGGGGCAAGCGGGGAGCTGTTTTTT. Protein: CASSQWTGASGELFF.

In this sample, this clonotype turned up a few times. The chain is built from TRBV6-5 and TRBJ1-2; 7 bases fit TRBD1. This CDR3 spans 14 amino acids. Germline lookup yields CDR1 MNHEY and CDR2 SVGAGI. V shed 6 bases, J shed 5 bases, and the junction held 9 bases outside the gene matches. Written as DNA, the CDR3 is TGTGCCAGCAGGCCGGGACAGACCTTTTATGGCTACACCTTC. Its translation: CASRPGQTFYGYTF.

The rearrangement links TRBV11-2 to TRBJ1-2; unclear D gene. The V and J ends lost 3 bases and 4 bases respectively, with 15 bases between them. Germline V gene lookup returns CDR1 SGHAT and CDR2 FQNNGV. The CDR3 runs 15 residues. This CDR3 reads CASSFDDWGSYGYTF. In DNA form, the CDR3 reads TGTGCCAGCAGCTTCGACGACTGGGGATCCTATGGCTACACCTTC.

The CDR3 nucleotides read TGTGCCAGCAGCTTAACCTCCATGAACACTGAAGCTTTCTTT. Translated, it gives CASSLTSMNTEAFF. The chain has TRBV5-5 and TRBJ1-1; D call uncertain. This CDR3 has 14 residues. V was pared by 2 bases and J by 0 bases, with 8 bases between. Germline V gene data show CDR1 as SGHKS and CDR2 as YYEKEE (reference sequence).

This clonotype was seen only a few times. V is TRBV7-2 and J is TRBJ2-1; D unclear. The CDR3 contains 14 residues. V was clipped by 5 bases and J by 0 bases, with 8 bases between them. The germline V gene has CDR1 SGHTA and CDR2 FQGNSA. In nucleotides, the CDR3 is TGTGCCAGCAGCCAGTACGGCTCCTACAATGAGCAGTTCTTC. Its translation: CASSQYGSYNEQFF.

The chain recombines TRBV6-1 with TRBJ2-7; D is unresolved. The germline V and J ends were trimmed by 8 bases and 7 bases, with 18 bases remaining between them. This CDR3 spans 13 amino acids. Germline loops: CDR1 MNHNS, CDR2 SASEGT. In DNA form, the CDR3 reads TGTGCCAGCCTAAGGACGGTCTTAGATGAGCAGTACTTC. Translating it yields CASLRTVLDEQYF.

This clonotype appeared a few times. CDR3 nucleotide sequence: TGCAGCGCCAAAGGGACAAAACTGGTGGATGAGCAGTTCTTC. This sequence encodes CSAKGTKLVDEQFF. This sequence joins TRBV29-1 and TRBJ2-1; possible D gene TRBD1, 6 bases. With 7 bases removed from V and 8 bases from J, the gap between germline ends came to 21 bases. The CDR3 is made up of 14 amino acids. Per germline, CDR1 SQVTM and CDR2 ANQGSEA.

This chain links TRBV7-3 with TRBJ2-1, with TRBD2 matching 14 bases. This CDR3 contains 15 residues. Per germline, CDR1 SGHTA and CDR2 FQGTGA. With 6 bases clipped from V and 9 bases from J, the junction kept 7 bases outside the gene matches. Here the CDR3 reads CASSTGTSGGREQFF. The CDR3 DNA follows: TGTGCCAGCAGTACCGGGACTAGCGGGGGCCGTGAGCAGTTCTTC. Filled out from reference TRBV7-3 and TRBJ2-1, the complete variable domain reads GAGVSQTPSNKVTEKGKYVELRCDPISGHTALYWYRQSLGQGPEFLIYFQGTGAADDSGLPNDRFFAVRPEGSVSTLKIQRTERGDSAVYLCASSTGTSGGREQFFGPGTRLTVL.